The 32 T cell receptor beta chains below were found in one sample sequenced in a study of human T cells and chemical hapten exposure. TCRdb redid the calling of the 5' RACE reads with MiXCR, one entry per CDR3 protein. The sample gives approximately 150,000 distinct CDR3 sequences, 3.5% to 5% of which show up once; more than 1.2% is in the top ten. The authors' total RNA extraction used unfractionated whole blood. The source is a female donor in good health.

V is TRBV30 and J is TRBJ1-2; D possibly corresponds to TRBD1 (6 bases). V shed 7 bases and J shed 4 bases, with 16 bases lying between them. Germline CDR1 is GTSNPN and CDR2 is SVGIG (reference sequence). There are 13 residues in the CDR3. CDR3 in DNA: TGTGCCTCTGTGGGGGGGGCAGGCTATGGCTACACCTTC. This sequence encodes CASVGGAGYGYTF. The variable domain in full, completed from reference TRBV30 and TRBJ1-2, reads SQTIHQWPATLVQPVGSPLSLECTVEGTSNPNLYWYRQAAGRGLQLLFYSVGIGQISSEVPQNLSASRPQDRQFILSSKKLLLSDSGFYLCASVGGAGYGYTFGSGTRLTVV.

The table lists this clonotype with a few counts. In DNA, the CDR3 is TGTGCCAGCAGTTTTAAAGGGGTAGGCGGGGAGCTGTTTTTT. Amino acid sequence: CASSFKGVGGELFF. The rearrangement joins TRBV12-3 or TRBV12-4 to TRBJ2-2; TRBD1 might be the D (5 bases). Trimming pared 3 bases from V and 7 bases from J, leaving 12 bases between. The CDR3 extends over 14 amino acids.

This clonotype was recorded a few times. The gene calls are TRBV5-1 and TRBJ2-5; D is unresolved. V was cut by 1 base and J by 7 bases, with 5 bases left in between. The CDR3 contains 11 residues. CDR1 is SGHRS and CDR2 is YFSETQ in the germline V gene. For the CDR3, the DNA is TGCGCCAGCAGCTTGCAGCGGACCCAGTACTTC. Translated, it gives CASSLQRTQYF.

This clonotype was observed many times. DNA for the CDR3: TGTGCCAGCAGTATAGCGGGGGGCTACAATGAGCAGTTCTTC. Protein sequence: CASSIAGGYNEQFF. This chain connects TRBV6-5 to TRBJ2-1, with 10 bases lining up with TRBD2. J lost 3 bases, V lost 5 bases, and 1 base had no gene match. The CDR3 runs 14 residues. Per germline, CDR1 MNHEY and CDR2 SVGAGI.

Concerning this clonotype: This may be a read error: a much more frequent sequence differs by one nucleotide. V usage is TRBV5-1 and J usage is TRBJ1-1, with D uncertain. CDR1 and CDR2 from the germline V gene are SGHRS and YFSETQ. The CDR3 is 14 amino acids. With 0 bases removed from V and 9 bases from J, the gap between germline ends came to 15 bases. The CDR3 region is CASSLGKGGFQAFF. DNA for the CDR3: TGCGCCAGCAGCTTGGGAAAGGGCGGTTTTCAAGCTTTCTTT.

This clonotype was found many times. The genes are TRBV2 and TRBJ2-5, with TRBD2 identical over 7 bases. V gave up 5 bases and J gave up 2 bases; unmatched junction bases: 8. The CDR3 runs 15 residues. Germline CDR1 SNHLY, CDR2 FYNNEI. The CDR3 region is CASSYPGGGQETQYF. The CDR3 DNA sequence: TGTGCCAGCAGTTACCCTGGCGGGGGACAAGAGACCCAGTACTTC.

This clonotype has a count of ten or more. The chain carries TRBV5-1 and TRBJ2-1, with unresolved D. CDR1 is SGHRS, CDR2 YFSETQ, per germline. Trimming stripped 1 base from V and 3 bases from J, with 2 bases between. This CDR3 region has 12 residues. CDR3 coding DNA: TGCGCCAGCAGCTTGAACTACAATGAGCAGTTCTTC. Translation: CASSLNYNEQFF.

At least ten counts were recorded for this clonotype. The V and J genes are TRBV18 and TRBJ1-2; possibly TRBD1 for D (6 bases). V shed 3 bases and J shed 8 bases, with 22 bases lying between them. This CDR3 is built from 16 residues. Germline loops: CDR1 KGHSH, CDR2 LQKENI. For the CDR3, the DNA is TGTGCCAGCTCACCCCCCTATCCGCAGGGGATAGGGGGCTACACCTTC. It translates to CASSPPYPQGIGGYTF.

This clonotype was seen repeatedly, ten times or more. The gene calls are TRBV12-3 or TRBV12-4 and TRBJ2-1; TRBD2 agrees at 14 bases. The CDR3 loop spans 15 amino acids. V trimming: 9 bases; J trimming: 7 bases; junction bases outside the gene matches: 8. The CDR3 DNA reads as TGTGCCAGTGCACGGACTAGCGGGGGGAATAATGAGCAGTTCTTC. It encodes CASARTSGGNNEQFF.

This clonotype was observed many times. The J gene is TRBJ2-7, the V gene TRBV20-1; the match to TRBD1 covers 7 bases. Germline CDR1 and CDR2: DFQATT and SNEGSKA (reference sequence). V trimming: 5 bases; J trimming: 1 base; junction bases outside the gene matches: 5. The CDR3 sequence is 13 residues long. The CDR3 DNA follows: TGCAGTGCTGACGGACAGGCTTCCTACGAGCAGTACTTC. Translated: CSADGQASYEQYF.

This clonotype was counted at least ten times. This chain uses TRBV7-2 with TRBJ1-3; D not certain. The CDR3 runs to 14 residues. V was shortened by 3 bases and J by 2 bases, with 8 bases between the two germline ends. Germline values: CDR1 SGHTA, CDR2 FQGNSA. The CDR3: CASSFQEAGNTIYF. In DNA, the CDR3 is TGTGCCAGCAGCTTTCAAGAGGCTGGAAACACCATATATTTT.

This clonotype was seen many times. CDR3 residues: CASSEAGTSQETQYF. The CDR3 region has the DNA TGCGCCAGCAGCGAGGCTGGGACTTCCCAAGAGACCCAGTACTTC. V gene TRBV5-1 combines with J gene TRBJ2-5, with D perhaps matching TRBD2 (6 bases). V lost 4 bases to trimming and J lost 1 base, with 14 bases between them. CDR3 length equals 15 residues. CDR1 and CDR2 from the germline V gene are SGHRS and YFSETQ.

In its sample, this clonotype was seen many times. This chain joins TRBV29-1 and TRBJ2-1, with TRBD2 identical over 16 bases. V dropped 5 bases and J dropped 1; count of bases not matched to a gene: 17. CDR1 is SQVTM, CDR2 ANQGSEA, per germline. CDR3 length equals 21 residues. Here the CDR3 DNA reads TGCAGCGTTATGATGCTCCCGGGACTAGCGGGGGGGCTCAGATCCTACAATGAGCAGTTCTTC. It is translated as CSVMMLPGLAGGLRSYNEQFF.

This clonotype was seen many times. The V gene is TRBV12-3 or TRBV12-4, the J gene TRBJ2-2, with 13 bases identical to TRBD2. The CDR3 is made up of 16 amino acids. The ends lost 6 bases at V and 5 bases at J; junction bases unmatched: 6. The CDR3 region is CASSPGTSGVTGELFF. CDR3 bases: TGTGCCAGCAGCCCCGGGACTAGCGGGGTTACCGGGGAGCTGTTTTTT.

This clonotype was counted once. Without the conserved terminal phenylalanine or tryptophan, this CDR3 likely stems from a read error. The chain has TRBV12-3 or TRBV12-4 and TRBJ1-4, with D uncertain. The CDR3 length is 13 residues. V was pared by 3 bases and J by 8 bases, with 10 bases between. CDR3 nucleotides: TGTGCCAGCAGTTTCAATCAGTACGAAAAACTGTTTTGT. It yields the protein CASSFNQYEKLFC.

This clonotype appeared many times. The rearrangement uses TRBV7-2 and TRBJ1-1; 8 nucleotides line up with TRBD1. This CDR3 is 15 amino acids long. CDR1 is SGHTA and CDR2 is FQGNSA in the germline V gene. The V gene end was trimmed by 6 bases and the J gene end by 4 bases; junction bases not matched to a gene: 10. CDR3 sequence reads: CASRRGTGGVTEAFF. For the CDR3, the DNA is TGTGCCAGCAGACGGGGGACAGGAGGGGTCACTGAAGCTTTCTTT.

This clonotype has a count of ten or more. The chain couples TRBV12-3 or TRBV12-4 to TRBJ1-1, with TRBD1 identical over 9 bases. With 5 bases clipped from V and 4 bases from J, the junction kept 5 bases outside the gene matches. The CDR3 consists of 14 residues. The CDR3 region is CASSRTGGVTEAFF. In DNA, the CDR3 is TGTGCCAGCAGTAGAACAGGGGGCGTCACTGAAGCTTTCTTT.

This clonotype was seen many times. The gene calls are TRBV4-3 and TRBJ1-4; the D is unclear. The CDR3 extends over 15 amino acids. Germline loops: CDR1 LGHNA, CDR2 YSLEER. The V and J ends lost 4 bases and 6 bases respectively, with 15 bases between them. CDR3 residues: CASSPTGNRDEKLFF. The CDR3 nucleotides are TGCGCCAGCAGCCCAACGGGTAACAGAGATGAAAAACTGTTTTTT.

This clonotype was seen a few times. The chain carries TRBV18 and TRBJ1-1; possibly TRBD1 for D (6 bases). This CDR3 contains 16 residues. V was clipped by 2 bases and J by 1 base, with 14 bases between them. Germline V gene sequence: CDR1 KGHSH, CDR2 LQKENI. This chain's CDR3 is CASSPLGASRNTEAFF. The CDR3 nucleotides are TGTGCCAGCTCACCATTGGGGGCTAGCAGGAACACTGAAGCTTTCTTT.

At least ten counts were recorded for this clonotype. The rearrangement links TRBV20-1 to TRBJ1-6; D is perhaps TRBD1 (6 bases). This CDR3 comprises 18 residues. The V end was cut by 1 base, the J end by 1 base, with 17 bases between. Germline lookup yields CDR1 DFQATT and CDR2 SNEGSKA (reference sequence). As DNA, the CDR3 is TGCAGTGCTAGAGGTGGCGCGGGGGGCGATTCCTATAATTCACCCCTCCACTTT. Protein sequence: CSARGGAGGDSYNSPLHF.

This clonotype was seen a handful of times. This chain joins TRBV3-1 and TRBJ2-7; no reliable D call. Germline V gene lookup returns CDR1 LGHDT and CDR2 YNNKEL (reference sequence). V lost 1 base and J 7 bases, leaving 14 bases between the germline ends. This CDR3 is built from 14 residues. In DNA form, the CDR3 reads TGTGCCAGCAGCCAAGTGAGGTGCCAAGGTGAGCAGTACTTC. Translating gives CASSQVRCQGEQYF.

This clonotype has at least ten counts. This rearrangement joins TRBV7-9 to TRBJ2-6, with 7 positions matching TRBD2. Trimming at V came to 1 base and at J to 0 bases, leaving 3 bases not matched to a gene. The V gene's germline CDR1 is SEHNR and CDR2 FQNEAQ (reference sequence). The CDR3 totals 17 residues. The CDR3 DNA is TGTGCCAGCAGCTTAGGAGGGAGGGGCTCTGGGGCCAACGTCCTGACTTTC. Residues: CASSLGGRGSGANVLTF.

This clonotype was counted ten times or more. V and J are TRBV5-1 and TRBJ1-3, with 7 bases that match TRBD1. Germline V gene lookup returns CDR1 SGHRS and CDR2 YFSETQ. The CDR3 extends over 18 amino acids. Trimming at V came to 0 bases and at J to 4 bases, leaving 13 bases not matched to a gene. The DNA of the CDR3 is TGCGCCAGCAGCTTGGATGGACAGGTCGAGCTGGACGGAAACACCATATATTTT. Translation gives CASSLDGQVELDGNTIYF.

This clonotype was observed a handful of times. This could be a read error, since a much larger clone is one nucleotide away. The CDR3 DNA reads TGCAGCGTTGGTCGCGGGAAATACGAGCAGTACTTC. This translates into CSVGRGKYEQYF. This chain links TRBV29-1 with TRBJ2-7, with D possibly being TRBD2 (6 bases). This CDR3 is 12 amino acids long. Germline V CDR1 and CDR2: SQVTM, ANQGSEA. V was trimmed by 4 bases and J by 4 bases, leaving 11 bases between them.

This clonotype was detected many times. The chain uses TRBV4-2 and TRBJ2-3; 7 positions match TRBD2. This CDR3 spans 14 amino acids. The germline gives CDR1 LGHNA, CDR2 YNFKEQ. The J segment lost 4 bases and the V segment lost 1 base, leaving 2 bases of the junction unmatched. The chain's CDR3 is CASSQGLASDTQYF. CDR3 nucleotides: TGTGCCAGCAGCCAAGGACTAGCCTCAGATACGCAGTATTTT.

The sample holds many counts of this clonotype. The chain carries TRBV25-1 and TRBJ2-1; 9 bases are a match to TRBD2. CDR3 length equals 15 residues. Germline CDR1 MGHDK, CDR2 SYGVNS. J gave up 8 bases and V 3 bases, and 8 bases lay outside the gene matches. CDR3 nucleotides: TGTGCCAGCAGTGATGGTAGGCGGGGGGGCGATGAGCAGTTCTTC. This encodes CASSDGRRGGDEQFF.

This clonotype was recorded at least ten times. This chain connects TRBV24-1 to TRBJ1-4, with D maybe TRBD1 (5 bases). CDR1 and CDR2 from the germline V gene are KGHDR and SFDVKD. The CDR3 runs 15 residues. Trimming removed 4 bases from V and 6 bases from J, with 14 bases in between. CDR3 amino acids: CATSEGPGRDEKLFF. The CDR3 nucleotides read TGTGCCACCAGTGAGGGACCTGGACGGGATGAAAAACTGTTTTTT.

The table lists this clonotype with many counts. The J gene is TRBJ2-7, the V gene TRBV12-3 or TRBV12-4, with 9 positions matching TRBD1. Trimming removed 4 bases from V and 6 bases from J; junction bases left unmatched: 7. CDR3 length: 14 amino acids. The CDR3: CASSSGDRESEQYF. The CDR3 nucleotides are TGTGCCAGCAGTTCAGGGGACAGGGAAAGCGAGCAGTACTTC.

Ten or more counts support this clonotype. The CDR3 loop is CASSGTFRGGVQGTDTQYF. The CDR3 bases are TGTGCCAGCAGCGGGACTTTCCGCGGGGGGGTACAAGGCACAGATACGCAGTATTTT. This sequence joins TRBV2 and TRBJ2-3; 9 bases align to TRBD2. V lost 6 bases to trimming and J lost 1 base; unmatched junction nucleotides: 17. Germline V gene data show CDR1 as SNHLY and CDR2 as FYNNEI. The CDR3 extends over 19 amino acids.

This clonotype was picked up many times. CDR3 DNA sequence: TGTGCCATCAGTCGGACTAGCGGGGAATTAACAGATACGCAGTATTTT. Translated, it gives CAISRTSGELTDTQYF. The chain employs TRBV10-3 and TRBJ2-3; 12 nucleotides match TRBD2. Losses at the gene ends were 5 bases for V and 3 bases for J; bases not matched to a gene: 6. The germline CDR1 and CDR2 sequences are ENHRY and SYGVKD. The length of the CDR3 is 16 residues.

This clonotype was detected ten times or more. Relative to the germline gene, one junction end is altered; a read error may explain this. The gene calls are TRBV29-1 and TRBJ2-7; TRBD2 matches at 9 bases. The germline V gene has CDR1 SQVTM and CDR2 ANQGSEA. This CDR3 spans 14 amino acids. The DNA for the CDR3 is TGCAGCGTTGAACTGGTAGCGGGGGCCTACGAGCAGCACTTC. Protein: CSVELVAGAYEQHF.

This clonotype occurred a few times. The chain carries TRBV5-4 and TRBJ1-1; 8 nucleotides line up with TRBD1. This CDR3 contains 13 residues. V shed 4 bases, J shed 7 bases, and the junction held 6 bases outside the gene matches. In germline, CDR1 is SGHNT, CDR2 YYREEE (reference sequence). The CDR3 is CASSVGQGIEAFF. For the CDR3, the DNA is TGTGCCAGCAGCGTAGGACAGGGTATTGAAGCTTTCTTT. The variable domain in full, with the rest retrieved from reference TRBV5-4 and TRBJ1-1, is ETGVTQSPTHLIKTRGQQVTLRCSSQSGHNTVSWYQQALGQGPQFIFQYYREEENGRGNFPPRFSGLQFPNYSSELNVNALELDDSALYLCASSVGQGIEAFFGQGTRLTVV.